The present TCR beta chain was sequenced within a study of shared clonotypes between healthy human individuals. Findings of the study overall: Non-shared clonotypes showed lower generation probabilities than clonotypes common to all four donors.

Using immunoSEQ multiplex PCR, the repertoire was profiled, and TCRdb retains in-frame clones only, with some absent. The table includes about 1.5 million clones, over 95% detected once. CD4+ cell separation produced CD45RA+ naive and CD45RA-negative memory subsets. About this clone: Its antigen is as yet unknown.

CDR3 length equals 15 residues. Germline trimming cut 0 bases from V and 0 bases from J; bases unmatched to any gene: 4. Germline CDR1 GTSNPN, CDR2 SVGIG (reference sequence). Sequenced input: naive CD4+ T cells sorted from blood. Subset of the sample: CD45RA+ positively selected. The clonotype comes from a young man in good health. The chain carries TRBV30 and TRBJ2-7; 8 bases line up with TRBD2. The CDR3, as DNA: TGTGCCTGGAGTGTCGGAGCGGGAGCCTCCTACGAGCAGTACTTC. Encoded protein: CAWSVGAGASYEQYF.